This T cell receptor (beta chain) was recovered during a study of Ad26.COV2.S vaccination and SARS-CoV-2 variants. Described treatment: roughly 20 received Ad26.COV2.S at low or high dose, single or two shots; several received placebo; per-sample allocation not given. Specimen acquisition occurred on day 63 following the initial vaccine or placebo injection. There are 13 residues in the CDR3. The germline V gene encodes CDR1 PRHDT and CDR2 FYEKMQ (reference sequence). With 5 bases removed from V and 4 bases from J, the gap between germline ends came to 11 bases. Assay: immunoSEQ multiplex PCR; the TCRdb copy retains only in-frame clones and omits some. Among a few hundred thousand clones listed, around nine tenths were seen once.

The receptor comes from a person between 18 and 65 years old who received the Ad26.COV2.S COVID-19 vaccine or a placebo. The sample consisted of peripheral blood, taken in a trial of Ad26.COV2.S vaccine versus placebo. This chain connects TRBV13 to TRBJ1-2, with D possibly being TRBD1 (6 bases). CDR3 coding DNA: TGTGCCAGCAGCGCCAGGGGTGCCTATGGCTACACCTTC. Translated: CASSARGAYGYTF.